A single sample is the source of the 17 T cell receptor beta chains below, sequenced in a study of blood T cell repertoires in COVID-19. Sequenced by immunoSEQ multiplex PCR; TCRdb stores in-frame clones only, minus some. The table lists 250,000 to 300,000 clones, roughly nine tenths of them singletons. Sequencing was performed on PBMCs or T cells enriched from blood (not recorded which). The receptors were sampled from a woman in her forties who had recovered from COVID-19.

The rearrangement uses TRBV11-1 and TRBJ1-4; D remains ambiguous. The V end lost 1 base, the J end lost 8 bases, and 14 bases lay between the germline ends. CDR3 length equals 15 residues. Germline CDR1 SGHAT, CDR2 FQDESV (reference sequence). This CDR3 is CASSLGQSAEEKLFF. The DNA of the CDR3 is TGTGCCAGCAGCTTAGGGCAGTCGGCGGAGGAAAAACTGTTTTTT.

The CDR3 region is CASSSVGQSSYEQYF. The CDR3 DNA reads as TGCGCCAGCAGCTCCGTGGGACAGTCATCCTACGAGCAGTACTTC. V is TRBV5-1 and J is TRBJ2-7, with 7 bases lining up with TRBD1. The germline V gene encodes CDR1 SGHRS and CDR2 YFSETQ. The length of the CDR3 is 15 residues. The J segment lost 1 base and the V segment lost 3 bases, leaving 7 bases of the junction unmatched.

CDR3 bases: TGTGCCAGCAGTTACGCAGAATATAATTCACCCCTCCACTTT. Translated, it gives CASSYAEYNSPLHF. V gene TRBV6-5 combines with J gene TRBJ1-6, with D unclear. Trimming shortened V by 2 bases and J by 4 bases, and 6 bases separated the two germline ends. CDR1 is MNHEY and CDR2 is SVGAGI in the germline V gene. The CDR3 has 14 residues.

The CDR3 reads CAWSPTGRDTGELFF. As DNA, the CDR3 is TGTGCCTGGAGTCCAACAGGGCGGGACACCGGGGAGCTGTTTTTT. The rearrangement joins TRBV30 to TRBJ2-2; TRBD1 is a possible D gene (6 bases). Germline assignment: CDR1 GTSNPN and CDR2 SVGIG (reference sequence). The CDR3 loop spans 15 amino acids. The germline V and J ends were trimmed by 2 bases and 3 bases, with 13 bases remaining between them.

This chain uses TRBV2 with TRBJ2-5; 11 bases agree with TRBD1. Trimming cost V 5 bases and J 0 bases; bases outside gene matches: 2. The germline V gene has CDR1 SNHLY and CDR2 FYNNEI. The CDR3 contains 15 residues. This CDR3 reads CASSRDRGDQETQYF. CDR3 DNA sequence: TGTGCCAGCAGTCGGGACAGGGGGGACCAAGAGACCCAGTACTTC.

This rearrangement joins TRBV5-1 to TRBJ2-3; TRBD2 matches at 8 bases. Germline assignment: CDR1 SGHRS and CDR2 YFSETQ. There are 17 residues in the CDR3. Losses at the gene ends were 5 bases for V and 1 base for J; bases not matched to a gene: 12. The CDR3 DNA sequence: TGCGCCAGCAGTCCCGAACCAGCGGGGGCAGGCACAGATACGCAGTATTTT. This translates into CASSPEPAGAGTDTQYF.

This chain's CDR3 is CASSADRERYTF. DNA of the CDR3: TGTGCCAGCAGCGCGGACAGGGAAAGGTACACCTTC. J is TRBJ1-2 and V is TRBV7-9; 8 bases are shared with TRBD1. CDR3 length: 12 amino acids. V was clipped by 5 bases and J by 11 bases; unmatched bases: 7. Germline loops: CDR1 SEHNR, CDR2 FQNEAQ (reference sequence).

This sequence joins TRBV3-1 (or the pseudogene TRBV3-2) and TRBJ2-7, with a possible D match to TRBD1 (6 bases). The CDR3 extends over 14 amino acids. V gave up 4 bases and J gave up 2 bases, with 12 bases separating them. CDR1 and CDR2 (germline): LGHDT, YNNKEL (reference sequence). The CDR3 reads CASSPRGQTYEQYF. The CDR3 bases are TGTGCCAGCAGCCCCCGCGGACAGACCTACGAGCAGTACTTC.

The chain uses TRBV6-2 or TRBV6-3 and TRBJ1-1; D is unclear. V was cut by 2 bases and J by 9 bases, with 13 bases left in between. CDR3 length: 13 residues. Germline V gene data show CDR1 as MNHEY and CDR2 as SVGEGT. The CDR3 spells CASSYLREGKAFF. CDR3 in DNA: TGTGCCAGCAGTTACCTACGGGAGGGCAAAGCTTTCTTT.

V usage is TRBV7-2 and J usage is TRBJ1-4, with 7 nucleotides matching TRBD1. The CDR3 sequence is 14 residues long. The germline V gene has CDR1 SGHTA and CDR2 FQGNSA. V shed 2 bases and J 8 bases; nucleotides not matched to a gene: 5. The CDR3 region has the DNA TGTGCCAGCAGCTTAAGGGGGCACTGGGAAAAACTGTTTTTT. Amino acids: CASSLRGHWEKLFF.

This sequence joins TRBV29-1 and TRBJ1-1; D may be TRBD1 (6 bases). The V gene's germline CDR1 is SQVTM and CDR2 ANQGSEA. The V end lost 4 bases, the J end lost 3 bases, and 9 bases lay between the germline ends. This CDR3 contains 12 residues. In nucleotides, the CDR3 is TGCAGCGTTGCCTCAGGGGACACTGAAGCTTTCTTT. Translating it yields CSVASGDTEAFF.

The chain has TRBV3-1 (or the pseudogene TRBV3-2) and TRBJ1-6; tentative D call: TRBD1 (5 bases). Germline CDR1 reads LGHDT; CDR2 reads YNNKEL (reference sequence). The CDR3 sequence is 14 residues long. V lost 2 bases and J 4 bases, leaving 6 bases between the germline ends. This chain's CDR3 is CASSQKGYNSPLHF. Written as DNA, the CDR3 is TGTGCCAGCAGCCAAAAGGGGTATAATTCACCCCTCCACTTT.

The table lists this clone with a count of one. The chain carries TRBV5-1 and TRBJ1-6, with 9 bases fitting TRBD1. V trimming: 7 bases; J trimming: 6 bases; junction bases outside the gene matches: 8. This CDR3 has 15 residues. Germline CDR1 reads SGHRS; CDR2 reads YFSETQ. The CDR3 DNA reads TGCGCCAGCGCCTTGAGACAGGGGGGTAATTCACCCCTCCACTTT. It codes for CASALRQGGNSPLHF. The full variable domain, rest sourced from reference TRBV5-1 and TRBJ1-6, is KAGVTQTPRYLIKTRGQQVTLSCSPISGHRSVSWYQQTPGQGLQFLFEYFSETQRNKGNFPGRFSGRQFSNSRSEMNVSTLELGDSALYLCASALRQGGNSPLHFGNGTRLTVT.

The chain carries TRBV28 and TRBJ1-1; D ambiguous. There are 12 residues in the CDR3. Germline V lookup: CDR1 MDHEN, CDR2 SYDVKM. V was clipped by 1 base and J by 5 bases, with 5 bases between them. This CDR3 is CASSLSQTEAFF. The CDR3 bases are TGTGCCAGCAGTTTATCTCAGACTGAAGCTTTCTTT.

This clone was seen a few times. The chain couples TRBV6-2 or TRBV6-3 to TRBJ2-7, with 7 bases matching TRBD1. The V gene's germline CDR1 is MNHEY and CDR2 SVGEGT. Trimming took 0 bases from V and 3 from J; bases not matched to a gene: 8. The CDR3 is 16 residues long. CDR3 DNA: TGTGCCAGCAGTTACTCACCCACTGACAGGGACTACGAGCAGTACTTC. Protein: CASSYSPTDRDYEQYF.

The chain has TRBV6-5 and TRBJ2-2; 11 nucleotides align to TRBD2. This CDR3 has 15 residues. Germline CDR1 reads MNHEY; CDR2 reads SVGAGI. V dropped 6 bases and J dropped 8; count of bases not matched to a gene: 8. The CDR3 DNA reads TGTGCCAGCAGCTTTAGCGGGGGGGTACAAGGGGAGCTGTTTTTT. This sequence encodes CASSFSGGVQGELFF.

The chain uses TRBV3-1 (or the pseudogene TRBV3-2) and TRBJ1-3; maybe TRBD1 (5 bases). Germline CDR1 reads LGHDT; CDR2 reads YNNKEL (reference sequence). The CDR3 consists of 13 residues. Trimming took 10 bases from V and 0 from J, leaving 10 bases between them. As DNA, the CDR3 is TGTGCCACTACAGGCTACTCTGGAAACACCATATATTTT. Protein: CATTGYSGNTIYF.